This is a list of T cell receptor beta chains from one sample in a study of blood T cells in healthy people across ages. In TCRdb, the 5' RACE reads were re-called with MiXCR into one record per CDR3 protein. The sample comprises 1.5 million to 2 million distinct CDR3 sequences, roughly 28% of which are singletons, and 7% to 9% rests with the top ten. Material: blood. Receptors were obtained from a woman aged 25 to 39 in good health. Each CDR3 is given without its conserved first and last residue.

CDR3 protein: SASGGDTDTQY
V gene: TRBV20-1

CDR3 protein: ASSFVSGRQGEQY
V gene: TRBV12-3/TRBV12-4

CDR3 protein: ASSKDRAGVTEAF
V gene: TRBV6-5

CDR3 protein: ACSLGGAYNEQF
V gene: TRBV13

CDR3 protein: ASSSADNSPLH
V gene: TRBV27

CDR3 protein: ASSFGGSGAYEQY
V gene: TRBV7-6

CDR3 protein: ASSFTGIGQPQH
V gene: TRBV5-1

CDR3 protein: ASSASGTGNANEKLF
V gene: TRBV9

CDR3 protein: ATARTSGSSGWNIQY
V gene: TRBV24-1

CDR3 protein: ASSLTDRVGEQY
V gene: TRBV5-1

CDR3 protein: ASPKFDDAAKNIQY
V gene: TRBV12-3/TRBV12-4

CDR3 protein: ASSQVVGQGAGGYT
V gene: TRBV4-3

CDR3 protein: ASSLLQGNNEQF
V gene: TRBV7-9

CDR3 protein: ASQMSGRADTQY
V gene: TRBV12-3/TRBV12-4

CDR3 protein: ATTGVGYGYT
V gene: TRBV12-3/TRBV12-4

CDR3 protein: SARFQRGSYEQY
V gene: TRBV20-1

CDR3 protein: ASSAQGNTGELF
V gene: TRBV7-3

CDR3 protein: ASSRTRTLGNIQY
V gene: TRBV4-1

CDR3 protein: SASAAGVDTQY
V gene: TRBV20-1

CDR3 protein: ASSVVSNYGYT
V gene: TRBV9

CDR3 protein: ASSYRLAGGDTQY
V gene: TRBV7-2

CDR3 protein: AIRTNTQY
V gene: TRBV7-9

CDR3 protein: ASRDRVPTEAF
V gene: TRBV27

CDR3 protein: ASSQQTGAYEQY
V gene: TRBV4-1

CDR3 protein: ASSYGPPRELDHEQY
V gene: TRBV6-2/TRBV6-3

CDR3 protein: ATSDPGLAGGETQY
V gene: TRBV24-1

CDR3 protein: ASTSNGGGYT
V gene: TRBV28